Described below is a single T cell receptor beta chain sequence and its context. Antigen specificity is unknown. Aged about 6 to 90, donors were systemically healthy Caucasians from Russia. This record belongs to a study of blood T cells in healthy people across ages. Points from the study as a whole: Investigators treated diversity estimates from one million T cells as underestimates.

Germline-derived CDR1 and CDR2 are LGHDT and YNNKEL (reference sequence). The V gene lost 4 bases and the J gene lost 6 bases, with 19 bases spanning the gap. The CDR3 is 16 residues long. A second about 7 to 12 cycle PCR used barcoded and J-beta primers. One entry per CDR3 protein, called by TCRdb with MiXCR from the 5' RACE reads. The sample comprises approximately 780,000 distinct CDR3 sequences, roughly 26% of which are singletons, and around 3% rests with the top ten. The same specimen was also included in a second study, on T cells of mothers and their children. From that paper: Several children, together with their three healthy Caucasian mothers, made up the donors. Sequencing returned over 10 million TCR beta CDR3 reads per mother and around 3 million per child.

The genes are TRBV3-1 and TRBJ2-1; perhaps D is TRBD1 or TRBD2 (5 bases each). This sequence originates from a boy younger than 18 in good health. Input material: blood. The CDR3, as DNA: TGTGCCAGCAGCCCGAGCGAGGGGCGCGCAAGCAATGAGCAGTTCTTC. Its protein is CASSPSEGRASNEQFF.